This record concerns one TCR beta chain sequence. The antigen remains unidentified. This specimen comes from a study of cytomegalovirus exposure and HLA in healthy donors. V was pared by 2 bases and J by 5 bases, with 12 bases of the junction left unmatched. The CDR3 sequence is 16 residues long. Germline V lookup: CDR1 SGHDN, CDR2 FVKESK. General study results and limits: Reportedly, a later analysis found an Asian-associated ancestry cluster had fewer N-insertions than the approximately 670-donor mean. A link between a missense DCLRE1C variant and TCR beta V- and J-gene trimming emerged from a later analysis.

PCR was performed using 60 Vbeta and 13 Jbeta primers. Profiled with immunoSEQ multiplex PCR; TCRdb holds only in-frame clones, not every one. The sample shows about 190,000 clones, 60% to 80% of them seen only once. The material sequenced was PBMCs. The genes are TRBV14 and TRBJ2-7; 7 bases align to TRBD2. This TCR was sampled from a woman between 18 and 30 years old in good health and CMV-seronegative. CDR3 sequence reads: CASSQPGAGTENEQYF. CDR3 coding DNA: TGTGCCAGCAGCCAACCAGGAGCGGGGACGGAAAACGAGCAGTACTTC.